One and the same sample provided the 25 T cell receptor beta chains below, sequenced in a study of T cell responses to AZD1222 COVID-19 vaccine. Data came from immunoSEQ multiplex PCR; TCRdb stores just in-frame clones and leaves some out. Among 120,000 or so clones listed, around 90% were seen once. This sample comprised peripheral blood, obtained 28 days after the second AZD1222 dose. These receptors were obtained from an adult who received the AZD1222 COVID-19 vaccine.

The chain joins TRBV30 to TRBJ2-5, with 9 bases matching TRBD2. This CDR3 spans 15 amino acids. V lost 1 base, J lost 5 bases, and 8 bases stayed unmatched. CDR1 is GTSNPN, CDR2 SVGIG, per germline (reference sequence). The CDR3 protein is CAWSGLAGRGETQYF. The CDR3 DNA reads TGTGCCTGGAGTGGCCTAGCGGGACGCGGGGAGACCCAGTACTTC.

The chain combines TRBV5-1 with TRBJ1-2, with D hard to call. Looked up from germline, CDR1 is SGHRS and CDR2 is YFSETQ. The CDR3 is 16 amino acids. V dropped 0 bases and J dropped 0 bases, with 12 bases sitting between them. CDR3 nucleotide sequence: TGCGCCAGCAGCTTGGCTGACAAGACCGCTAACTATGGCTACACCTTC. It encodes CASSLADKTANYGYTF. Using reference TRBV5-1 and TRBJ1-2 for the parts outside the CDR3, the full variable domain is KAGVTQTPRYLIKTRGQQVTLSCSPISGHRSVSWYQQTPGQGLQFLFEYFSETQRNKGNFPGRFSGRQFSNSRSEMNVSTLELGDSALYLCASSLADKTANYGYTFGSGTRLTVV.

In the case of this clone: Compared with germline, one end of the junction differs, possibly owing to a read error. The chain carries TRBV7-7 and TRBJ2-2; the D is unclear. There are 14 residues in the CDR3. Germline V CDR1 and CDR2: SSHAT, FNYEAQ (reference sequence). Here the CDR3 reads CASSLAVNTGELFF. DNA of the CDR3: TGTGCTAGCAGCTTAGCTGTGAACACCGGGGAGCTGTTTTTT.

The chain links TRBV19 to TRBJ1-1; 10 positions match TRBD1. The CDR3 is 15 amino acids. V gave up 1 base and J gave up 6 bases; unmatched junction bases: 5. Germline CDR1 and CDR2: LNHDA and SQIVND (reference sequence). The CDR3 DNA is TGTGCCAGTAGTATAGTGGGGACAGGGGTCGCTGAAGCTTTCTTT. This translates into CASSIVGTGVAEAFF.

The V gene is TRBV28, the J gene TRBJ1-4; perhaps TRBD1 as D (6 bases). Germline CDR1 is MDHEN and CDR2 is SYDVKM. Trimming cost V 5 bases and J 3 bases, with 13 bases left between them. CDR3 length: 15 residues. The CDR3 loop is CASSINAGANEKLFF. CDR3 sequence (DNA): TGTGCCAGCAGTATAAATGCAGGGGCTAATGAAAAACTGTTTTTT.

This chain links TRBV6-5 with TRBJ2-3, with 8 positions matching TRBD1. The germline V gene encodes CDR1 MNHEY and CDR2 SVGAGI. This CDR3 is 14 amino acids long. Trimming at V came to 6 bases and at J to 1 base, leaving 3 bases not matched to a gene. The CDR3 loop reads CASSGRGRTDTQYF. CDR3 in DNA: TGTGCCAGCAGCGGCAGGGGGCGCACAGATACGCAGTATTTT.

The genes are TRBV7-2 and TRBJ1-3; a weak D match, TRBD1 (5 bases). Germline lookup yields CDR1 SGHTA and CDR2 FQGNSA. With 4 bases removed from V and 4 bases from J, the gap between germline ends came to 11 bases. The CDR3 consists of 14 residues. The CDR3 DNA follows: TGTGCCAGCAGCTCTGGGGCCGGGGGAAACACCATATATTTT. This sequence encodes CASSSGAGGNTIYF. The full variable domain, rest sourced from reference TRBV7-2 and TRBJ1-3, is GAGVSQSPSNKVTEKGKDVELRCDPISGHTALYWYRQSLGQGLEFLIYFQGNSAPDKSGLPSDRFSAERTGGSVSTLTIQRTQQEDSAVYLCASSSGAGGNTIYFGEGSWLTVV.

The rearrangement joins TRBV7-2 to TRBJ1-3, with D possibly TRBD1 on 5 matching bases. The CDR3 sequence is 15 residues long. CDR1 is SGHTA and CDR2 is FQGNSA in the germline V gene. V lost 3 bases, J lost 3 bases, and 12 bases lay in between. CDR3 in amino acids: CASSFRVSGGNTIYF. CDR3 sequence (DNA): TGTGCCAGCAGCTTCAGGGTGTCCGGTGGAAACACCATATATTTT.

The genes are TRBV7-9 and TRBJ2-7, with 7 bases that match TRBD1. V shed 5 bases, J shed 2 bases, and the junction held 12 bases outside the gene matches. This CDR3 is built from 16 residues. Germline V CDR1 and CDR2: SEHNR, FQNEAQ (reference sequence). CDR3: CASSPWTGFYTYEQYF. The DNA for the CDR3 is TGTGCCAGCAGCCCGTGGACAGGCTTCTATACCTACGAGCAGTACTTC.

The chain carries TRBV4-2 and TRBJ2-5; D perhaps matches TRBD2 (5 bases). The CDR3 consists of 16 residues. The germline V gene has CDR1 LGHNA and CDR2 YNFKEQ. Trimming took off 3 bases at V and 2 bases at J, with 16 bases between the two ends. The CDR3 DNA sequence: TGTGCCAGCAGCCAGCCGTTGGAGGCCCCACAAGAGACCCAGTACTTC. Amino acids: CASSQPLEAPQETQYF.

The J gene is TRBJ1-1, the V gene TRBV12-3 or TRBV12-4, with TRBD1 as a possible D gene (6 bases). The CDR3 totals 13 residues. Trimming cost V 5 bases and J 3 bases, with 10 bases left between them. CDR3 sequence reads: CASSTGQHTEAFF. CDR3 sequence (DNA): TGTGCCAGCAGTACCGGACAGCACACTGAAGCTTTCTTT.

This chain connects TRBV12-3 or TRBV12-4 to TRBJ2-3; D is perhaps TRBD1 or TRBD2 (6 bases each). This CDR3 region has 13 residues. V dropped 6 bases and J dropped 6 bases, with 13 bases sitting between them. In nucleotides, the CDR3 is TGTGCCAGCAGACAACTAGGGGGGGATACGCAGTATTTT. Amino acids: CASRQLGGDTQYF.

The chain is built from TRBV19 and TRBJ1-6; 7 positions agree with TRBD1. Losses at the gene ends were 8 bases for V and 7 bases for J; bases not matched to a gene: 2. This CDR3 contains 12 residues. Per the germline V gene, CDR1 is LNHDA and CDR2 is SQIVND (reference sequence). The CDR3 DNA reads as TGTGCCAGTGGGGACAGAAATTCACCCCTCCACTTT. Protein: CASGDRNSPLHF.

This chain connects TRBV7-9 to TRBJ1-1; a possible D gene is TRBD1 (6 bases). CDR1 is SEHNR and CDR2 is FQNEAQ in the germline V gene (reference sequence). The CDR3 runs 14 residues. The V gene lost 5 bases and the J gene lost 3 bases, with 13 bases spanning the gap. The CDR3 region is CASSQQGRDTEAFF. CDR3 sequence (DNA): TGTGCCAGCAGCCAACAGGGTAGGGACACTGAAGCTTTCTTT.

The V and J genes are TRBV12-3 or TRBV12-4 and TRBJ2-7; a possible D gene is TRBD2 (5 bases). This CDR3 region has 12 residues. V was shortened by 6 bases and J by 4 bases, with 10 bases between the two germline ends. The CDR3, as DNA: TGTGCCAGCAGGTTCACGGGGTACGAGCAGTACTTC. Its protein is CASRFTGYEQYF.

This clone was seen once. The chain joins TRBV7-3 to TRBJ2-5; 9 nucleotides line up with TRBD2. Losses at the gene ends were 3 bases for V and 2 bases for J; bases not matched to a gene: 1. Germline V gene data show CDR1 as SGHTA and CDR2 as FQGTGA. The CDR3 has 14 amino acids. DNA for the CDR3: TGTGCCAGCAGCTTGAGCGGGGGGCAAGAGACCCAGTACTTC. Translated, it gives CASSLSGGQETQYF. The variable domain in full, completed from reference TRBV7-3 and TRBJ2-5, reads GAGVSQTPSNKVTEKGKYVELRCDPISGHTALYWYRQSLGQGPEFLIYFQGTGAADDSGLPNDRFFAVRPEGSVSTLKIQRTERGDSAVYLCASSLSGGQETQYFGPGTRLLVL.

This rearrangement joins TRBV10-1 to TRBJ1-1; the match to TRBD1 covers 8 bases. V dropped 7 bases and J dropped 7; count of bases not matched to a gene: 8. This CDR3 has 13 amino acids. Germline V gene data show CDR1 as WNHNN and CDR2 as SYGVQD (reference sequence). The CDR3 DNA sequence: TGCGCCAGCACCGGACAGGGAATCGGTGAAGCTTTCTTT. Its translation: CASTGQGIGEAFF.

The rearrangement joins TRBV7-2 to TRBJ2-3; D is perhaps TRBD1 or TRBD2 (5 bases each). Germline assignment: CDR1 SGHTA and CDR2 FQGNSA. CDR3 length: 12 residues. The V end was cut by 3 bases, the J end by 9 bases, with 10 bases between. In DNA, the CDR3 is TGTGCCAGCAGCTTTGTAGAGGGGACGCAGTATTTT. This encodes CASSFVEGTQYF.

The chain couples TRBV3-1 (or the pseudogene TRBV3-2) to TRBJ1-2, with D maybe TRBD1 (5 bases). Germline V lookup: CDR1 LGHDT, CDR2 YNNKEL (reference sequence). CDR3 length equals 15 residues. Trimming stripped 4 bases from V and 7 bases from J, with 19 bases between. The CDR3 DNA is TGTGCCAGCAGCCCCCTTGGCAGGGATTGGGGTGGCTACACCTTC. It codes for CASSPLGRDWGGYTF.

The genes are TRBV5-1 and TRBJ2-2; the D is unclear. Trimming took off 0 bases at V and 1 base at J, with 10 bases between the two ends. Germline CDR1 reads SGHRS; CDR2 reads YFSETQ. The CDR3 extends over 16 amino acids. The CDR3 loop reads CASSLEIALNTGELFF. The CDR3 bases are TGCGCCAGCAGCTTGGAGATAGCCCTGAACACCGGGGAGCTGTTTTTT.

This chain links TRBV14 with TRBJ1-6; D perhaps matches TRBD1 (6 bases). The germline V gene encodes CDR1 SGHDN and CDR2 FVKESK. Trimming cost V 1 base and J 5 bases, with 12 bases left between them. CDR3 size: 16 residues. In nucleotides, the CDR3 is TGTGCCAGCAGCCAAGGAGGCAGGGGTCATAATTCACCCCTCCACTTT. This gives the protein CASSQGGRGHNSPLHF.

This clone is a singleton in its sample. The chain couples TRBV19 to TRBJ1-5; no clear D gene. With 6 bases removed from V and 2 bases from J, the gap between germline ends came to 5 bases. This CDR3 contains 12 residues. Germline CDR1 is LNHDA and CDR2 is SQIVND (reference sequence). In DNA form, the CDR3 reads TGTGCCAGTAGGCGGGGCAATCAGCCCCAGCATTTT. The encoded protein is CASRRGNQPQHF.

The chain has TRBV7-9 and TRBJ1-2; D is perhaps TRBD1 (6 bases). The germline gives CDR1 SEHNR, CDR2 FQNEAQ (reference sequence). The CDR3 is made up of 12 amino acids. The V gene lost 7 bases and the J gene lost 4 bases, with 10 bases spanning the gap. The CDR3 DNA follows: TGTGCCAGCATGGGAGGGGGCTATGGCTACACCTTC. It translates to CASMGGGYGYTF.

V is TRBV10-2 and J is TRBJ2-5; TRBD2 is a possible D gene (5 bases). The CDR3 runs to 12 residues. Germline V gene sequence: CDR1 WSHSY, CDR2 SAAADI. V gave up 6 bases and J gave up 5 bases, with 10 bases separating them. The CDR3 reads CASRRAEETQYF. The CDR3 DNA reads as TGCGCCAGCAGGAGGGCCGAGGAGACCCAGTACTTC.

The genes are TRBV12-3 or TRBV12-4 and TRBJ1-2, with TRBD1 identical over 9 bases. CDR3 size: 13 residues. The junction had 4 bases not matched to a gene; V was cut back by 5 bases and J by 6 bases. The CDR3 DNA sequence: TGTGCCAGCAGTGTGACAGGGGGGCATGGCTACACCTTC. Its protein product is CASSVTGGHGYTF.